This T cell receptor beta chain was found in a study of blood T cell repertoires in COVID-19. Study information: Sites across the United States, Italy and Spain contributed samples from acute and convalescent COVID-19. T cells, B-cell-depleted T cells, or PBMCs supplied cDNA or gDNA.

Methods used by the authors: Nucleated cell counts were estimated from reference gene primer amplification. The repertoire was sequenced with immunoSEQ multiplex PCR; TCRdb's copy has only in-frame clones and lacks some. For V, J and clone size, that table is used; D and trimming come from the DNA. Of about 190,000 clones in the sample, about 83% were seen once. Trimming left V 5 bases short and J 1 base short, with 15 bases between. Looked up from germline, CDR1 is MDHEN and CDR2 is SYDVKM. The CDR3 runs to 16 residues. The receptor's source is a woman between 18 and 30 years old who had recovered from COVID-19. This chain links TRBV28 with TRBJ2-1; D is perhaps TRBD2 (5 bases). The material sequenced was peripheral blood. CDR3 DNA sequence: TGTGCCAGCAGTCTCGGACTCCGAGGATCCTACAATGAGCAGTTCTTC. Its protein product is CASSLGLRGSYNEQFF.